Listed here are 6 T cell receptor beta chains from one sample, sequenced in a study of cytomegalovirus exposure and HLA in healthy donors. Primers for the PCR totalled 60 Vbeta and 13 Jbeta. TCRdb keeps only in-frame clones here, not all; method: immunoSEQ multiplex PCR. The table has about 140,000 clones, more than 75% seen once; the top ten hold roughly 3.1%. The sequencing sample was made of PBMCs. All receptors derive from a man in his late teens or twenties in good health and CMV-seropositive.

CDR3 bases: TGTGCCAGCAGCTTTCCAGGGGAGCAAGAGACCCAGTACTTC. This sequence encodes CASSFPGEQETQYF. The gene calls are TRBV2 and TRBJ2-5; tentatively, D is TRBD1 (6 bases). Germline V CDR1 and CDR2: SNHLY, FYNNEI. The CDR3 totals 14 residues. Deletions cut 6 bases from V and 2 bases from J, with 13 bases between.

This clone was observed a handful of times. The chain has TRBV6-1 and TRBJ2-1; D possibly corresponds to TRBD2 (6 bases). The CDR3 loop spans 16 amino acids. V lost 4 bases and J lost 0, with 13 bases in between. The germline V gene has CDR1 MNHNS and CDR2 SASEGT. CDR3 in DNA: TGTGCCAGCAGTGTGGCCGGGAGCCTCTCCTACAATGAGCAGTTCTTC. Protein product: CASSVAGSLSYNEQFF.

This clone was seen only once. The chain uses TRBV9 and TRBJ2-3; TRBD1 might be the D (5 bases). CDR1 and CDR2 (germline): SGDLS, YYNGEE. The CDR3 has 15 residues. The V and J ends lost 0 bases and 2 bases respectively, with 10 bases between them. Here the CDR3 reads CASSVEGSFTDTQYF. CDR3 bases: TGTGCCAGCAGCGTAGAGGGGTCCTTCACAGATACGCAGTATTTT.

Worth noting for this clone: Distinct nucleotide sequences in the sample also encode this CDR3. This chain uses TRBV5-1 with TRBJ2-7; 7 nucleotides line up with TRBD1. The CDR3 covers 15 residues. Per the germline V gene, CDR1 is SGHRS and CDR2 is YFSETQ. With V trimmed by 4 bases and J by 5 bases, 12 bases remained unmatched. In nucleotides, the CDR3 is TGCGCCAGCAGCACGCCGGGACAGAACCTAGACGAGCAGTACTTC. It yields the protein CASSTPGQNLDEQYF.

This chain uses TRBV29-1 with TRBJ1-2; the match to TRBD1 covers 8 bases. The CDR3 runs 13 residues. The germline gives CDR1 SQVTM, CDR2 ANQGSEA. V lost 1 base and J lost 2; bases outside the gene matches: 0. CDR3 bases: TGCAGCGTTGAAGGGGACAGGAACTATGGCTACACCTTC. Its translation: CSVEGDRNYGYTF. Combining the CDR3 with reference TRBV29-1 and TRBJ1-2 gives the whole variable domain SAVISQKPSRDICQRGTSLTIQCQVDSQVTMMFWYRQQPGQSLTLIATANQGSEATYESGFVIDKFPISRPNLTFSTLTVSNMSPEDSSIYLCSVEGDRNYGYTFGSGTRLTVV.

For the CDR3, the DNA is TGCAGCGGCCTACTAGCGGGCGAGTCCTACGAGCAGTACTTC. As protein: CSGLLAGESYEQYF. This sequence joins TRBV29-1 and TRBJ2-7; 9 nucleotides agree with TRBD2. Losses at the gene ends were 7 bases for V and 1 base for J; bases not matched to a gene: 8. CDR1 is SQVTM, CDR2 ANQGSEA, per germline. This CDR3 is built from 14 residues.